This entry lists 26 T cell receptor beta chains sequenced from one sample in a study of shared clonotypes between healthy human individuals. Produced via immunoSEQ multiplex PCR; TCRdb's table is partial and in-frame only. The table shows approximately 2.1 million clones, with over 85% occurring only once. The sequencing input was naive CD4+ T cells from PBMCs. As to subset: CD45RA+ positively selected. Every receptor here comes from a man aged 18 to 35 in good health. Some clones in this sample may be carry-over from other donors' samples.

The rearrangement links TRBV18 to TRBJ2-3, with D possibly matching TRBD1 (5 bases). V gave up 2 bases and J gave up 3 bases, with 12 bases separating them. CDR1 is KGHSH, CDR2 LQKENI, per germline. This CDR3 region has 15 residues. CDR3 residues: CASSPLLQGTDTQYF. CDR3 nucleotide sequence: TGTGCCAGCTCACCATTGTTGCAGGGTACAGATACGCAGTATTTT.

The CDR3 bases are TGCGCCAGCAGCCTAGGGACTAGCTCTCGGCTGTACTTC. It translates to CASSLGTSSRLYF. The V and J genes are TRBV5-1 and TRBJ2-7, with TRBD2 matching over 9 bases. Germline CDR1 and CDR2: SGHRS and YFSETQ. Unmatched junction bases numbered 11, after V lost 4 bases and J lost 12 bases. The CDR3 length is 13 residues. Variable domain in full (rest from reference TRBV5-1 and TRBJ2-7): KAGVTQTPRYLIKTRGQQVTLSCSPISGHRSVSWYQQTPGQGLQFLFEYFSETQRNKGNFPGRFSGRQFSNSRSEMNVSTLELGDSALYLCASSLGTSSRLYFGPGTRLTVT.

Comment on this clone: Other DNA sequences of this sample code for an identical CDR3. The genes are TRBV28 and TRBJ2-3; D may be TRBD1 (6 bases). The V and J ends lost 5 bases and 0 bases respectively, with 9 bases between them. Germline V CDR1 and CDR2: MDHEN, SYDVKM. This CDR3 has 14 amino acids. The CDR3 nucleotides read TGTGCCAGCAGTCCACAGGGTAGCACAGATACGCAGTATTTT. This sequence encodes CASSPQGSTDTQYF.

This clone was seen more than once but under ten times. CDR3 coding DNA: TGTGCCAGCAGCTCTCAGGGACAGGGGACCTACGAGCAGTACTTC. Translating gives CASSSQGQGTYEQYF. V is TRBV7-2 and J is TRBJ2-7; 10 bases fit TRBD1. Germline-derived CDR1 and CDR2 are SGHTA and FQGNSA. The ends lost 4 bases at V and 2 bases at J; junction bases unmatched: 5. The CDR3 contains 15 residues.

The chain has TRBV5-4 and TRBJ2-7, with D maybe TRBD1 (6 bases). The V end was cut by 3 bases, the J end by 4 bases, with 11 bases between. The V gene's germline CDR1 is SGHNT and CDR2 YYREEE (reference sequence). CDR3 length: 13 amino acids. This CDR3 reads CASSSYDRYEQYF. The CDR3 nucleotides are TGTGCCAGCAGCTCTTATGACAGGTACGAGCAGTACTTC. The full variable domain, completed using reference TRBV5-4 and TRBJ2-7, is ETGVTQSPTHLIKTRGQQVTLRCSSQSGHNTVSWYQQALGQGPQFIFQYYREEENGRGNFPPRFSGLQFPNYSSELNVNALELDDSALYLCASSSYDRYEQYFGPGTRLTVT.

The CDR3 is CANDVRQVPSYGYTF. CDR3 bases: TGTGCCAACGACGTCCGACAAGTTCCTTCCTATGGCTACACCTTC. V and J are TRBV2 and TRBJ1-2; D gene ambiguous. Germline values: CDR1 SNHLY, CDR2 FYNNEI. Trimming left V 10 bases short and J 4 bases short, with 22 bases between. The CDR3 is 15 amino acids.

In this sample, this clone turned up once. CDR3 protein: CASSAPIGEQFF. The DNA of the CDR3 is TGTGCCAGCAGTGCCCCTATAGGTGAGCAGTTCTTC. The V call is TRBV25-1, the J call TRBJ2-1; D gene unclear. The CDR3 contains 12 residues. Germline V gene sequence: CDR1 MGHDK, CDR2 SYGVNS. V was clipped by 4 bases and J by 9 bases, with 10 bases between them. Combining the CDR3 with reference TRBV25-1 and TRBJ2-1 gives the whole variable domain EADIYQTPRYLVIGTGKKITLECSQTMGHDKMYWYQQDPGMELHLIHYSYGVNSTEKGDLSSESTVSRIRTEHFPLTLESARPSHTSQYLCASSAPIGEQFFGPGTRLTVL.

The chain employs TRBV11-3 and TRBJ2-1, with D tentatively TRBD2 (6 bases). This CDR3 has 14 residues. In germline, CDR1 is SGHNT, CDR2 YENEEA. The V gene lost 1 base and the J gene lost 8 bases, with 12 bases spanning the gap. This CDR3 is CASSLVSGGYEQFF. The CDR3 nucleotides are TGTGCCAGCAGCTTAGTTAGCGGAGGGTATGAGCAGTTCTTC.

This chain connects TRBV2 to TRBJ1-2; D uncertain. The CDR3 runs to 13 residues. Deletions cut 4 bases from V and 4 bases from J, with 10 bases between. Germline CDR1 and CDR2: SNHLY and FYNNEI. CDR3 loop: CASSGDGPYGYTF. In DNA form, the CDR3 reads TGTGCCAGCAGTGGCGACGGACCCTATGGCTACACCTTC.

CDR3 region: CASSRPFRGGSYTF. Here the CDR3 DNA reads TGTGCCAGCAGTCGACCCTTCCGGGGGGGGAGCTACACCTTC. The gene calls are TRBV28 and TRBJ1-2, with D possibly matching TRBD1 (5 bases). CDR3 size: 14 residues. With 5 bases removed from V and 9 bases from J, the gap between germline ends came to 19 bases. Germline V gives CDR1 MDHEN, CDR2 SYDVKM.

The chain recombines TRBV9 with TRBJ2-5; the match to TRBD1 covers 9 bases. The CDR3 is 15 residues long. Germline CDR1 is SGDLS and CDR2 is YYNGEE. V was clipped by 3 bases and J by 5 bases; unmatched bases: 8. CDR3 coding DNA: TGTGCCAGCAGCGACGACAGGGGGGCCGGGGAGACCCAGTACTTC. It codes for CASSDDRGAGETQYF.

The chain uses TRBV7-9 and TRBJ2-1, with TRBD1 identical over 9 bases. Germline CDR1 and CDR2: SEHNR and FQNEAQ (reference sequence). The length of the CDR3 is 13 residues. Unmatched junction bases numbered 10, after V lost 5 bases and J lost 14 bases. In nucleotides, the CDR3 is TGTGCCAGCAGCCTGGGGGCACGGGACAGGGAGTTCTTC. It specifies CASSLGARDREFF.

The chain recombines TRBV10-3 with TRBJ2-2; TRBD1 agrees at 7 bases. V trimming: 5 bases; J trimming: 6 bases; junction bases outside the gene matches: 6. The CDR3 runs to 14 residues. The germline V gene has CDR1 ENHRY and CDR2 SYGVKD. The CDR3 loop reads CAISSRTGPGELFF. In DNA, the CDR3 is TGTGCCATCAGTTCGAGGACAGGACCCGGGGAGCTGTTTTTT.

This chain uses TRBV18 with TRBJ2-1, with 10 bases matching TRBD2. The CDR3 is 14 amino acids. Trimming cost V 5 bases and J 5 bases; bases outside gene matches: 3. Germline V gives CDR1 KGHSH, CDR2 LQKENI. CDR3 in amino acids: CASSSLAGNNEQFF. The CDR3 bases are TGTGCCAGCTCATCACTAGCGGGAAACAATGAGCAGTTCTTC. Using reference TRBV18 and TRBJ2-1 for the parts outside the CDR3, the full variable domain is NAGVMQNPRHLVRRRGQEARLRCSPMKGHSHVYWYRQLPEEGLKFMVYLQKENIIDESGMPKERFSAEFPKEGPSILRIQQVVRGDSAAYFCASSSLAGNNEQFFGPGTRLTVL.

V is TRBV18 and J is TRBJ2-5; 7 positions agree with TRBD1. There are 14 residues in the CDR3. The germline CDR1 and CDR2 sequences are KGHSH and LQKENI. V shed 5 bases and J 5 bases; nucleotides not matched to a gene: 8. The CDR3, as DNA: TGTGCCAGCTCAGCCACAGGGGTTGGGGAGACCCAGTACTTC. Its protein is CASSATGVGETQYF.

This sequence joins TRBV13 and TRBJ2-1; TRBD1 or TRBD2 may be the D gene (5 bases each). This CDR3 has 15 amino acids. Trimming took off 5 bases at V and 0 bases at J, with 11 bases between the two ends. The germline V gene has CDR1 PRHDT and CDR2 FYEKMQ (reference sequence). The CDR3 DNA is TGTGCCAGCAGCCGGGGACCCCGCTCCTACAATGAGCAGTTCTTC. It is translated as CASSRGPRSYNEQFF.

The chain recombines TRBV27 with TRBJ2-7; a possible D gene is TRBD1 (6 bases). Germline CDR1 MNHEY, CDR2 SMNVEV (reference sequence). V was trimmed by 5 bases and J by 2 bases, leaving 19 bases between them. The CDR3 is made up of 16 amino acids. CDR3 amino acids: CASSPRGYQPTYEQYF. DNA for the CDR3: TGTGCCAGCAGTCCCAGGGGTTACCAGCCTACCTACGAGCAGTACTTC.

The CDR3 reads CASSPLGQGNPGELFF. The CDR3 bases are TGTGCCAGCTCACCTTTGGGACAGGGAAATCCCGGGGAGCTGTTTTTT. The chain recombines TRBV18 with TRBJ2-2, with TRBD1 matching 9 bases. This CDR3 has 16 residues. Germline loops: CDR1 KGHSH, CDR2 LQKENI. J lost 6 bases, V lost 3 bases, and 8 bases had no gene match.

The rearrangement joins TRBV10-3 to TRBJ2-1, with TRBD2 matching 9 bases. CDR3 length: 17 amino acids. Trimming took 10 bases from V and 4 from J; bases not matched to a gene: 17. The germline gives CDR1 ENHRY, CDR2 SYGVKD. DNA for the CDR3: TGTGCCACCCAAGGCCGGAACAGGACTAGCGAGTACAATGAGCAGTTCTTC. Amino acids: CATQGRNRTSEYNEQFF.

The chain combines TRBV7-2 with TRBJ1-2; unclear D gene. The CDR3 consists of 15 residues. The V end was cut by 5 bases, the J end by 8 bases, with 21 bases between. Per germline, CDR1 SGHTA and CDR2 FQGNSA. For the CDR3, the DNA is TGTGCCAGCAGCACGAAAGGACTGGGGAGTTTGGGCTACACCTTC. This translates into CASSTKGLGSLGYTF.

V and J are TRBV29-1 and TRBJ1-2, with D unclear. The V end lost 7 bases, the J end lost 8 bases, and 17 bases lay between the germline ends. Germline V lookup: CDR1 SQVTM, CDR2 ANQGSEA. This CDR3 comprises 12 residues. The CDR3 spells CSAQWVGDGYTF. CDR3 bases: TGCAGCGCCCAATGGGTTGGCGACGGCTACACCTTC. The whole variable domain, filled in from reference TRBV29-1 and TRBJ1-2, reads SAVISQKPSRDICQRGTSLTIQCQVDSQVTMMFWYRQQPGQSLTLIATANQGSEATYESGFVIDKFPISRPNLTFSTLTVSNMSPEDSSIYLCSAQWVGDGYTFGSGTRLTVV.

The chain is built from TRBV5-8 and TRBJ2-3; the match to TRBD2 covers 8 bases. The CDR3 sequence is 14 residues long. V lost 4 bases and J lost 4; bases outside the gene matches: 5. CDR1 and CDR2 (germline): SGHTS, YDEGEE. CDR3 DNA: TGTGCCAGCAGCCACCCGGGACTAGCAGATACGCAGTATTTT. It codes for CASSHPGLADTQYF.

CDR3 DNA: TGTGCCACCAGCAGAAGCGGGACAGTGGGAGCAGATACGCAGTATTTT. This sequence encodes CATSRSGTVGADTQYF. The gene calls are TRBV15 and TRBJ2-3, with D tentatively TRBD1 or TRBD2 (7 bases each). With 2 bases removed from V and 4 bases from J, the gap between germline ends came to 16 bases. The CDR3 runs 16 residues. Germline-derived CDR1 and CDR2 are LNHNV and YYDKDF (reference sequence).

The V and J genes are TRBV10-3 and TRBJ2-3; 8 bases are a match to TRBD2. CDR1 ENHRY and CDR2 SYGVKD come from the germline V gene. This CDR3 contains 12 residues. CDR3 protein: CASGSGADTQYF. CDR3 nucleotide sequence: TGTGCGAGCGGGAGTGGGGCAGATACGCAGTATTTT.

The chain couples TRBV10-3 to TRBJ2-3; D is perhaps TRBD2 (7 bases). The V gene lost 11 bases and the J gene lost 6 bases, with 21 bases spanning the gap. The CDR3 is made up of 14 amino acids. The germline V gene has CDR1 ENHRY and CDR2 SYGVKD. CDR3 loop: CASQWGGSLDTQYF. In nucleotides, the CDR3 is TGTGCCTCCCAGTGGGGGGGCTCCTTGGATACGCAGTATTTT.

This clone appeared a single time. The genes are TRBV5-1 and TRBJ1-3; possible D gene TRBD1, 5 bases. The CDR3 loop spans 18 amino acids. CDR1 is SGHRS and CDR2 is YFSETQ in the germline V gene. V lost 4 bases, J lost 0 bases, and 20 bases lay in between. The CDR3 DNA reads as TGCGCCAGCAGCCAAGATCCCCAGACAGTGCGCTCTGGAAACACCATATATTTT. Amino acid sequence: CASSQDPQTVRSGNTIYF.